These 21 T cell receptor beta chains were sequenced from one sample in a study of neurological immune-mediated disorders. Documented time point: longitudinal time-point 2. From the 5' RACE reads, TCRdb called clonotypes with MiXCR, one entry per CDR3 protein. Of 81,000 or so distinct CDR3 sequences in the sample, around 14% were seen once. The sequencing input was PBMCs. The receptors here all came from a female donor with HTLV-1-associated myelopathy (HAM/TSP).

This clonotype occurred many times. The chain has TRBV6-5 and TRBJ2-7, with D uncertain. The CDR3 loop spans 17 amino acids. V dropped 6 bases and J dropped 1 base, with 22 bases sitting between them. Per the germline V gene, CDR1 is MNHEY and CDR2 is SVGAGI. In DNA form, the CDR3 reads TGTGCCAGCAGCGCCCAGAGACTCTCCCTCTCATCCTACGAGCAGTACTTC. This translates into CASSAQRLSLSSYEQYF.

This clonotype was seen ten or more times. V gene TRBV20-1 combines with J gene TRBJ2-2, with D possibly TRBD1 on 5 matching bases. The germline CDR1 and CDR2 sequences are DFQATT and SNEGSKA (reference sequence). The V end lost 4 bases, the J end lost 4 bases, and 13 bases lay between the germline ends. This CDR3 has 14 residues. The CDR3 coding sequence is TGCAGTGCTATGGCAGGGTCAATCACCGGGGAGCTGTTTTTT. It is translated as CSAMAGSITGELFF.

A few counts support this clonotype. The chain links TRBV6-1 to TRBJ2-7; TRBD1 matches 7 bases. The germline CDR1 and CDR2 sequences are MNHNS and SASEGT. The CDR3 runs 14 residues. The junction had 12 bases not matched to a gene; V was cut back by 8 bases and J by 5 bases. The CDR3 loop reads CASALGQGEHEQYF. The DNA for the CDR3 is TGTGCCAGCGCCTTAGGGCAGGGGGAGCACGAGCAGTACTTC.

The chain joins TRBV7-2 to TRBJ2-7, with 9 bases matching TRBD1. The length of the CDR3 is 14 residues. V shed 3 bases, J shed 7 bases, and the junction held 7 bases outside the gene matches. Germline V gene lookup returns CDR1 SGHTA and CDR2 FQGNSA. This CDR3 reads CASSFTGGQGEQYF. In DNA, the CDR3 is TGTGCCAGCAGCTTCACAGGGGGCCAGGGGGAGCAGTACTTC.

This clonotype was observed many times. The V call is TRBV5-6, the J call TRBJ1-1; unclear D gene. Germline CDR1 SGHDT, CDR2 YYEEEE. V was trimmed by 2 bases and J by 0 bases, leaving 2 bases between them. This CDR3 contains 12 residues. CDR3 DNA: TGTGCCAGCAGCTTTGTGAACACTGAAGCTTTCTTT. Protein sequence: CASSFVNTEAFF.

This clonotype came up many times. The chain combines TRBV5-5 with TRBJ2-7; D might be TRBD2 (6 bases). Germline V gives CDR1 SGHKS, CDR2 YYEKEE (reference sequence). This CDR3 comprises 15 residues. Trimming stripped 2 bases from V and 1 base from J, with 13 bases between. The chain's CDR3 is CASSFPGTASYEQYF. DNA for the CDR3: TGTGCCAGCAGCTTCCCCGGGACTGCATCCTACGAGCAGTACTTC.

This clonotype was picked up a small number of times. The chain couples TRBV20-1 to TRBJ2-5; D is uncertain. V was cut by 3 bases and J by 2 bases, with 16 bases left in between. Germline lookup yields CDR1 DFQATT and CDR2 SNEGSKA (reference sequence). The CDR3 runs 15 residues. The CDR3 is CSARPRALTQETQYF. CDR3 nucleotide sequence: TGCAGTGCTAGGCCAAGGGCGTTGACTCAAGAGACCCAGTACTTC.

At least ten counts were recorded for this clonotype. CDR3 DNA sequence: TGCGCCAGCAGCCAAGCCCTCCTGAGATTCGAGCAGTACTTC. Its translation is CASSQALLRFEQYF. The chain uses TRBV4-1 and TRBJ2-7; the D is unclear. The CDR3 has 14 amino acids. CDR1 is MGHRA and CDR2 is YSYEKL in the germline V gene. The ends were cut back, 1 base at V and 6 bases at J, with 13 bases in the middle.

This clonotype was counted only a few times. This rearrangement joins TRBV5-6 to TRBJ2-7; maybe TRBD1 (6 bases). The V end lost 1 base, the J end lost 3 bases, and 14 bases lay between the germline ends. The CDR3 length is 15 residues. Germline V gene lookup returns CDR1 SGHDT and CDR2 YYEEEE. CDR3 coding DNA: TGTGCCAGCAGCTTGCTGGGGGCAGGGCACTACGAGCAGTACTTC. Amino acids: CASSLLGAGHYEQYF.

This clonotype was observed at least ten times. The chain has TRBV5-1 and TRBJ2-1; D might be TRBD1 or TRBD2, each matching 6 bases. This CDR3 has 18 residues. The germline gives CDR1 SGHRS, CDR2 YFSETQ. Trimming left V 2 bases short and J 0 bases short, with 18 bases between. This CDR3 reads CASSFRGPGQSSYNEQFF. CDR3 bases: TGCGCCAGCAGCTTTCGGGGGCCGGGACAAAGCTCCTACAATGAGCAGTTCTTC.

A few counts support this clonotype. The chain combines TRBV28 with TRBJ2-5, with 11 positions matching TRBD2. Germline V gene lookup returns CDR1 MDHEN and CDR2 SYDVKM. The CDR3 runs 14 residues. V trimming: 6 bases; J trimming: 7 bases; junction bases outside the gene matches: 7. CDR3: CASSLSGGAGTQYF. The CDR3 DNA sequence: TGTGCCAGCAGCCTTAGCGGGGGGGCCGGGACCCAGTACTTC.

This clonotype has a count of ten or more. The V call is TRBV27, the J call TRBJ1-5; D possibly corresponds to TRBD1 (5 bases). The CDR3 runs to 14 residues. Per germline, CDR1 MNHEY and CDR2 SMNVEV (reference sequence). Trimming left V 3 bases short and J 5 bases short, with 11 bases between. This CDR3 reads CASSLAGKHQPQHF. CDR3 DNA: TGTGCCAGCAGTTTGGCAGGGAAGCATCAGCCCCAGCATTTT.

Ten or more counts support this clonotype. The rearrangement uses TRBV28 and TRBJ1-2; no clear D gene. V was pared by 4 bases and J by 2 bases, with 17 bases between. The CDR3 consists of 16 residues. CDR1 is MDHEN and CDR2 is SYDVKM in the germline V gene. The CDR3 region is CASSSLKQAVNYGYTF. The CDR3 region has the DNA TGTGCCAGCAGTTCCCTCAAGCAGGCAGTAAACTATGGCTACACCTTC.

This clonotype was recorded many times. V gene TRBV28 combines with J gene TRBJ2-3; D may be TRBD1 (6 bases). This CDR3 region has 13 residues. Looked up from germline, CDR1 is MDHEN and CDR2 is SYDVKM. Trimming took 5 bases from V and 7 from J, leaving 13 bases between them. Here the CDR3 DNA reads TGTGCCAGCAGTCATATCAGGGGCCATACGCAGTATTTT. Its translation: CASSHIRGHTQYF.

This clonotype was recorded many times. The chain joins TRBV5-4 to TRBJ1-2; D gene uncertain. Germline CDR1 is SGHNT and CDR2 is YYREEE (reference sequence). The CDR3 has 13 residues. V was cut by 0 bases and J by 4 bases, with 7 bases left in between. For the CDR3, the DNA is TGTGCCAGCAGCTTGGACAGAAGCTATGGCTACACCTTC. Translation gives CASSLDRSYGYTF.

As concerns this clonotype: A single base separates this from a much larger clone, so it may be a read error. The chain is built from TRBV7-3 and TRBJ2-2; the D is unclear. The CDR3 spans 14 residues. Per germline, CDR1 SGHTA and CDR2 FQGTGA. The CDR3 is CAISLGVGTGELFF. DNA for the CDR3: TGTGCCATCAGCTTAGGTGTGGGCACCGGGGAGCTGTTTTTT.

This clonotype occurred a few times. The rearrangement uses TRBV6-5 and TRBJ2-7, with D hard to call. V dropped 6 bases and J dropped 7 bases, with 25 bases sitting between them. The germline V gene has CDR1 MNHEY and CDR2 SVGAGI. The length of the CDR3 is 16 residues. The CDR3 sequence is CASSLTSLFPVGEQYF. The CDR3, as DNA: TGTGCCAGCAGCCTTACCTCACTCTTCCCAGTGGGGGAGCAGTACTTC.

There are many counts of this clonotype. The chain couples TRBV5-8 to TRBJ2-7; 7 bases fit TRBD1. CDR3 length: 18 residues. J was trimmed by 1 base and V by 4 bases; bases with no gene match: 17. CDR1 and CDR2 (germline): SGHTS, YDEGEE. The CDR3 DNA sequence: TGTGCCAGCAGCACGGACCCGGACAGGCTAAAGGCGTCCTACGAGCAGTACTTC. Its translation is CASSTDPDRLKASYEQYF.

This clonotype was found many times. The CDR3, as DNA: TGTGCCACCAGCAGTTGGGGCACTAGGAATGAGCAGTTCTTC. Its protein is CATSSWGTRNEQFF. V is TRBV15 and J is TRBJ2-1, with D possibly called TRBD1 or TRBD2 (5 bases each). The germline V and J ends were trimmed by 3 bases and 7 bases, with 13 bases remaining between them. Germline lookup yields CDR1 LNHNV and CDR2 YYDKDF (reference sequence). CDR3 size: 14 residues.

This clonotype was counted many times. The chain carries TRBV5-1 and TRBJ2-4, with a weak D call TRBD2 (5 bases). Germline V CDR1 and CDR2: SGHRS, YFSETQ. V lost 0 bases and J lost 9, with 10 bases in between. The CDR3 extends over 13 amino acids. The CDR3 DNA is TGCGCCAGCAGCTTGGAAGGCAGCGGCATTCAGTACTTC. This codes for CASSLEGSGIQYF.

This clonotype was recorded many times. This chain links TRBV5-1 with TRBJ2-3; 9 bases align to TRBD1. The V gene's germline CDR1 is SGHRS and CDR2 YFSETQ. This CDR3 is built from 13 residues. The V gene end was trimmed by 7 bases and the J gene end by 6 bases; junction bases not matched to a gene: 6. The CDR3 bases are TGCGCCAGCCGACTACAGGGGGCGGATACGCAGTATTTT. It encodes CASRLQGADTQYF.